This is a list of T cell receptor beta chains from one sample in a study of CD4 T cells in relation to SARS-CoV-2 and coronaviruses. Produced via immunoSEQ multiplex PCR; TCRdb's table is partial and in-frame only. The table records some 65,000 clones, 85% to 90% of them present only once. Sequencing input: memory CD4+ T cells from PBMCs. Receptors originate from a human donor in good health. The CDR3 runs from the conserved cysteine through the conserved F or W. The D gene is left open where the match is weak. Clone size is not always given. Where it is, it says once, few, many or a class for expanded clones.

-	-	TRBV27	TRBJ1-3	TGTGCCAGCAGTTCCTTCGGCGGGGGTGGAAACACCATATATTTT	CASSSFGGGGNTIYF
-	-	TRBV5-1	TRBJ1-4	TGCGCCAGCAGGGACCTCTCTAATGAAAAACTGTTTTTT	CASRDLSNEKLFF
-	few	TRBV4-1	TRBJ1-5	TGCGCCAGCAGCCAAGATAGGGCAACCAGTAGCAATCAGCCCCAGCATTTT	CASSQDRATSSNQPQHF
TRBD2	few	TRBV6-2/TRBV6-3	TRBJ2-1	TGTGCCAGCAGTTACCGACCTAGCGGGGCAACCTACAATGAGCAGTTCTTC	CASSYRPSGATYNEQFF
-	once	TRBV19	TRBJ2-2	TGTGCCACCGCCCATCCGAACACCGGGGAGCTGTTTTTT	CATAHPNTGELFF
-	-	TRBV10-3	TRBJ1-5	TGTGCCATCAGTGAGTCTCAAGGGTTTAATCAGCCCCAGCATTTT	CAISESQGFNQPQHF
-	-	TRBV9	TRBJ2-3	TGTGCCGCGAGCGGCGCTCGGGGCACAGATACGCAGTATTTT	CAASGARGTDTQYF
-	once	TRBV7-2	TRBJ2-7	TGTGCCAGCAGCTTAGAGGGGCGGGGGCCCAAGCGGGGCGAGCAGTACTTC	CASSLEGRGPKRGEQYF
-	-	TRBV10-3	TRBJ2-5	TGTGCCATCAGTGAGGCACAGGCCCCCCAGTACTTC	CAISEAQAPQYF
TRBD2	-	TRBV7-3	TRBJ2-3	TGTGCCAGCAGCAGACTAGCGAACACAGATACGCAGTATTTT	CASSRLANTDTQYF
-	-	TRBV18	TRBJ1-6	TGTGCCAGCTCCCCCATGCGGAATTCACCCCTCCACTTT	CASSPMRNSPLHF
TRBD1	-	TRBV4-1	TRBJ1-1	TGCGCCAGCAGAGGTTGGACAGGGGGCACCGGGGGGGAAGCTTTCTTT	CASRGWTGGTGGEAFF
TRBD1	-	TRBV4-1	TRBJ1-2	TGCGCCAGCAGCCGCGGGACAGGGACCCAAGAGGGAGGCTACACCTTC	CASSRGTGTQEGGYTF
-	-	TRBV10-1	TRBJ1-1	TGCGCCAGCAGCGGAAGAGCTAACACTGAAGCTTTCTTT	CASSGRANTEAFF
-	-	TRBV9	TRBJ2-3	TGTGCCAGCAGCCTATTATTGACAGGAGATACGCAGTATTTT	CASSLLLTGDTQYF
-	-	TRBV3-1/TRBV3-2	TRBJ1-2	TGTGCCAGCAGCTCGGGACCTTATGGCTACACCTTC	CASSSGPYGYTF
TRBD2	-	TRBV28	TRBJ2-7	TGTGCCAGCAGACTCTGGGGGGGGGACTACGAGCAGTACTTC	CASRLWGGDYEQYF
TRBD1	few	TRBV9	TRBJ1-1	TGTGCCAGCAGCGTAGTGGACAGGGAGAACACTGAAGCTTTCTTT	CASSVVDRENTEAFF
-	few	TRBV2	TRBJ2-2	TGTGCCAGCAGTCCAAGGCGGGGCACCGGGGAGCTGTTTTTT	CASSPRRGTGELFF
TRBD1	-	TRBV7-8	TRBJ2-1	TGTGCCAGCAGCTTACGGGACAGGGGATACAATGAGCAGTTCTTC	CASSLRDRGYNEQFF
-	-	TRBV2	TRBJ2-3	TGTGCCAGCAAGCCCAACCTTCGTCATACGCAGTATTTT	CASKPNLRHTQYF
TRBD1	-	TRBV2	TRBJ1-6	TGTGCCAGCGTAAGGACAGGGGGCGCGTATAATTCACCCCTCCACTTT	CASVRTGGAYNSPLHF
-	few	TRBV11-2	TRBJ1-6	TGTGCCAGCAGCTTAGTGGCCGATTCACCCCTCCACTTT	CASSLVADSPLHF
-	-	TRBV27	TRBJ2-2	TGTGCCAGCGGGGCAGTGGGGGCTTACGCCGGGGAGCTGTTTTTT	CASGAVGAYAGELFF
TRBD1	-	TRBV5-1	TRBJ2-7	TGCGCCAGCAGCCGGGACAGGGCTTACGAGCAGTACTTC	CASSRDRAYEQYF
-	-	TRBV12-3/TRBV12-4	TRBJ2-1	TGTGCCAGCACCCCTTCTTCCTACAATGAGCAGTTCTTC	CASTPSSYNEQFF
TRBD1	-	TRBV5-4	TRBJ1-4	TGTGCCAGCAGCTTGGGGGACAGAATTGGAAAACTGTTTTTT	CASSLGDRIGKLFF
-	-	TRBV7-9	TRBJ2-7	TGTGCCAGCAGCTTAGCGCTAGGGACCTCATCTCTTCACTTC	CASSLALGTSSLHF
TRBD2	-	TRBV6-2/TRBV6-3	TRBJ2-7	TGTGCCAGCAGTGCCCTAGCGGGAGGCTCCTACGAGCAGTACTTC	CASSALAGGSYEQYF
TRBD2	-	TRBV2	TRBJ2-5	TGTGCCAGCAAAGGGACTAGCGGCCAAGAGACCCAGTACTTC	CASKGTSGQETQYF
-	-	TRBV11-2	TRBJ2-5	TGTGCCAGCAGACGACGGGGGTTTTCCCAAGAGACCCAGTACTTC	CASRRRGFSQETQYF
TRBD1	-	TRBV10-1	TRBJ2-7	TGCGCCAGCAGTGCGGACAGGGGGCTAGAGCAGTACTTC	CASSADRGLEQYF
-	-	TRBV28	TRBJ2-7	TGTGCCAGCAGTTTATTATCCTACGAGCAGTACTTC	CASSLLSYEQYF
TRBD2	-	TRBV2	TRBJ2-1	TGTGCCAGCAGTTACAATTCCGGGACTAGCGGGAGTCGAAATGAGCAGTTCTTC	CASSYNSGTSGSRNEQFF
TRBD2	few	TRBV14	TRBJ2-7	TGTGCCAGCAGCCAATCATCGGGACTACAGGAGCAGTACTTC	CASSQSSGLQEQYF
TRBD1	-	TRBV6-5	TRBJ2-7	TGTGCCAGCACTAGACAGGGCCACGAGCAGTACTTC	CASTRQGHEQYF
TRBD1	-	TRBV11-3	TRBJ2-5	TGTGCCAGCAGCTTAGGGACAGGGCTAGAAGAGACCCAGTACTTC	CASSLGTGLEETQYF
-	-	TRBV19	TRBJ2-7	TGTGCCAGTAGTATAGCCGGGATCGACTACGAGCAGTACTTC	CASSIAGIDYEQYF
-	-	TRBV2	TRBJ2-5	TGTGCCAGCAGTCAACTACGGGAGACCCAGTACTTC	CASSQLRETQYF
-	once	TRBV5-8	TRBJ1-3	TGTGCCAGCAGCTTTGGGTTTTCTTGGGAAGGAAACACCATATATTTT	CASSFGFSWEGNTIYF
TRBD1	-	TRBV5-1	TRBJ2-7	TGCGCCAGCAGCCCGGGACAGGGGGAGAAGCAGTACTTC	CASSPGQGEKQYF
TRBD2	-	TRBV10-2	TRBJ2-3	TGCGCCAGCATGCGGACTAGCACAAGCACAGATACGCAGTATTTT	CASMRTSTSTDTQYF
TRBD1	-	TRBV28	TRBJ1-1	TGTGCCAGCAGTGAGACAGGGGCCCTTGGGGCTTTCTTT	CASSETGALGAFF
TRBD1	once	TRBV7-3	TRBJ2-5	TGTGCCAGCAGCGGGACAGGGAGGGAGACCCAGTACTTC	CASSGTGRETQYF
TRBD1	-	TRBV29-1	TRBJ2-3	TGCAGCGTTTTAATTACAGGGGGCGAGGCAGATACGCAGTATTTT	CSVLITGGEADTQYF
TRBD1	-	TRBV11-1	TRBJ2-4	TGTGCCAGCAGCAACCGACAGGGGACCAAAAACATTCAGTACTTC	CASSNRQGTKNIQYF
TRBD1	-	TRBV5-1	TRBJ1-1	TGCGCCAGCAGCTCCGGGACAGGGGGCTGGTCTGAAGCTTTCTTT	CASSSGTGGWSEAFF
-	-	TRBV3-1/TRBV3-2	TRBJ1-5	TGTGCCAGCAGCCAAGCTGGGGCCGATCAGCCCCAGCATTTT	CASSQAGADQPQHF
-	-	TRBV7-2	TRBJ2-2	TGTGCCAGCAGCTTAAGGGCCGGAGGGCCCGGGGAGCTGTTTTTT	CASSLRAGGPGELFF
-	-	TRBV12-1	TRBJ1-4	TGTGCCAGCAGCCCAAAATATCTAGGGGGTAAGGGGGAAAAACTGTTTTTT	CASSPKYLGGKGEKLFF
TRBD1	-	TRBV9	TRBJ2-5	TGTGCCAGCAGCCCCGACAGGGTGGAGACCCAGTACTTC	CASSPDRVETQYF
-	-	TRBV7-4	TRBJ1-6	TGTGCCAGCAGCTTAGAGTTAGGCGCACCTACGAGGAGCTCCTATAATTCACCCCTCCACTTT	CASSLELGAPTRSSYNSPLHF
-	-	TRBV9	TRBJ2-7	TGTGCCAGCAGCGTAGACCATGGGTTTGCCGAGCAGTACTTC	CASSVDHGFAEQYF